These T cell receptor beta chains were read from a single sample in a study of CD49a tissue-resident CD8 T cells in human skin. Some clones are missing from TCRdb's copy, which holds only in-frame ones; the method was immunoSEQ multiplex PCR. The table lists about 1,500 clones, 55% to 75% of them singletons. Sequences were obtained from CLA- CD8+ effector memory T cells sorted from blood. The receptors come from a human donor in good health. The CDR3 runs from the conserved cysteine through the conserved F or W.

>TRBJ1-1|TRBV27
CASSLTGQRLEAFF
>TRBJ2-7|TRBV7-8
CASSFTGVEQYF
>TRBJ2-7|TRBV4-2
CASSQDEGTAYEQYF
>TRBJ2-6|TRBV4-2
CASSPGTGGSGANVLTF
>TRBJ2-1|TRBV6-1
CASSAVTGGGDEQFF
>TRBJ2-1|TRBV6-4
CASSVSWEHNEQFF
>TRBJ2-3|TRBV6-1
CASSPSTGGADTQYF
>TRBJ1-5|TRBV5-6
CASSLAGGFGNQPQHF
>TRBJ2-5|TRBV6-1
CASSEAATGAETQYF
>TRBJ2-7|TRBV5-4
CASSFRGQGNYEQYF
>TRBJ1-3|TRBV6-5
CASTDDRFSGNTIYF
>TRBJ1-5|TRBV7-6
CASSPGQALSNQPQHF
>TRBJ2-5|TRBV21-1
CASSKAGLAGEETQYF
>TRBJ2-3|TRBV6-1
CASSRLAEGPDTQYF
>TRBJ2-7|TRBV6-4
CASSESADAYEQYF
>TRBJ2-1|TRBV2
CASRLAGTDEQFF
>TRBJ2-5|TRBV6-5
CASSALVGSGETQYF
>TRBJ2-5|TRBV7-9
CASSLVGRIETQYF
>TRBJ2-3|TRBV28
CASSVSGTSGSSLLDTQYF
>TRBJ1-6|TRBV5-1
CASSFHDRGSPLHF
>TRBJ1-4|TRBV6-1
CASSPTGEAEKLFF
>TRBJ2-3|TRBV6-4
CASSENAGDTDTQYF
>TRBJ2-3|TRBV6-5
CASHRSPSTDTQYF
>TRBJ2-3|TRBV6-4
CASSDKGDTDTQYF
>TRBJ2-5|TRBV7-9
CASSLVGREETQYF
>TRBJ2-1|TRBV19
CASSLYLAGGGDNEQFF
>TRBJ1-6|TRBV6-1
CASSGMLDNSPLHF
>TRBJ2-1|TRBV19
CASSIIEGTGNEQFF
>TRBJ2-7|TRBV27
CASSLSGGTSYYEQYF
>TRBJ2-1|TRBV6-1
CASTSTSGSYNEQFF
>TRBJ2-1|TRBV2
CASSEWTGDGDEQFF
>TRBJ1-5|TRBV6-1
CASSEDAGSYQPQHF
>TRBJ1-5|TRBV6-5
CASSAGQESYQPQHF
>TRBJ2-1|TRBV4-2
CASSPTPESYNEQFF
>TRBJ2-6|TRBV19
CASSTGLGGANVLTF
>TRBJ2-3|TRBV6-4
CASSYSPEDTQYF
>TRBJ2-5|TRBV15
CATSRGTSGEETQYF
>TRBJ1-1|TRBV28
CASSSFPTGQGNTEAFF
>TRBJ2-4|TRBV18
CASSPSEVGNQNIQYF
>TRBJ2-7|TRBV27
CASSLASSEISYEQYF
>TRBJ2-1|TRBV6-4
CASSDVAGSGNEQFF
>TRBJ2-1|TRBV28
CASTRGGGRLEQFF
>TRBJ2-7|TRBV28
CASTKTGVALERNEQYF
>TRBJ2-3|TRBV6-4
CASSDSVAGADTQYF
>TRBJ1-6|TRBV28
CASSPAADSYSPLHF
>TRBJ2-7|TRBV28
CASSLTSGGDYEQYF